This TCR beta chain was profiled in a study of PD-1 blockade in classical Hodgkin lymphoma. Whole-study context: Nivolumab dosing for patients was 3 mg/kg, administered intravenously every 2 weeks.

The method was immunoSEQ multiplex PCR; TCRdb's version includes in-frame clones alone and lacks a portion of them. The top ten hold approximately 16% of the sample, which has some 60,000 clones, more than 80% seen once. V lost 3 bases and J 4 bases, leaving 18 bases between the germline ends. This CDR3 contains 15 residues. Germline V lookup: CDR1 GTSNPN, CDR2 SVGIG (reference sequence). This clone was seen a handful of times. Antigen: not known. The study's findings and limits: In newly diagnosed patients, baseline TCR diversity was reportedly below that of healthy donors.

Each and every patient relapsed after autologous stem cell transplantation, and patients got differing brentuximab vedotin exposure. The source material was peripheral blood mononuclear cells (PBMCs), sampled at baseline. This TCR came from a human donor with classical Hodgkin lymphoma. This chain links TRBV30 with TRBJ1-2; a possible D gene is TRBD1 (5 bases). The CDR3 reads CAWSGLGTALYGYTF. CDR3 nucleotide sequence: TGTGCCTGGAGCGGCCTGGGGACGGCTCTCTATGGCTACACCTTC.